This TCR beta chain was sequenced in a study of blood T cells in healthy people across ages. Primers used in a second PCR of roughly 6 to 11 cycles were a sample-barcoded 5' primer and a J-beta primer mix. TCRdb re-derived calls from the 5' RACE reads in MiXCR, one entry per CDR3 protein. The sample shows around 1.1 million distinct CDR3 sequences, roughly two fifths of them seen only once. Trimming removed 3 bases at V and 2 bases at J, with 9 bases between. CDR3 length equals 14 residues. The chain combines TRBV12-3 or TRBV12-4 with TRBJ2-3; possibly TRBD2 for D (6 bases). The TCR was taken from a man aged 18 to 29 in good health. Sequences were obtained from blood. The chain's CDR3 is CASSLWGDTDTQYF. CDR3 sequence (DNA): TGTGCCAGCAGTTTGTGGGGGGACACAGATACGCAGTATTTT.